Following are 10 T cell receptor beta chains from one sample sequenced in a study of technical replicates of blood from several donors. TCRdb's table, derived via immunoSEQ multiplex PCR, lists solely in-frame clones and lacks some. The sample includes around 15,000 clones, approximately 88% seen only once; the top ten take 9.5% to 15%. Sequences were obtained from PBMCs. The receptors originated from a human donor in good health.

This chain joins TRBV10-3 and TRBJ2-3; the D gene is possibly TRBD2 (6 bases). V lost 10 bases and J 6 bases, leaving 14 bases between the germline ends. The CDR3 runs to 12 residues. CDR1 and CDR2 from the germline V gene are ENHRY and SYGVKD. The CDR3 here is CATGGSDDTQYF. CDR3 nucleotides: TGTGCCACAGGAGGGAGTGATGATACGCAGTATTTT.

The gene calls are TRBV2 and TRBJ2-3, with TRBD2 identical over 15 bases. CDR1 is SNHLY, CDR2 FYNNEI, per germline. V was pared by 9 bases and J by 4 bases, with 14 bases of the junction left unmatched. The CDR3 extends over 18 amino acids. CDR3 nucleotide sequence: TGTGCCAGAACCTCCTCGGGACTAGCGGGAGGCGAAGCAGATACGCAGTATTTT. As protein: CARTSSGLAGGEADTQYF.

The V call is TRBV21-1, the J call TRBJ1-1; the table's D call, TRBD1, has no DNA check behind it. TRBV21-1 is flagged as a pseudogene. This CDR3 is 12 amino acids long. The CDR3 bases are TGTGCCAGCAGCAAAGCGGGGCAGGAAGCTTTCTTT. It yields the protein CASSKAGQEAFF.

The chain couples TRBV25-1 to TRBJ1-1; TRBD1 agrees at 8 bases. V was clipped by 5 bases and J by 0 bases; unmatched bases: 5. The CDR3 sequence is 15 residues long. CDR1 is MGHDK and CDR2 is SYGVNS in the germline V gene. The CDR3 nucleotides read TGTGCCAGCAGTTCCACAGGGGGGGTGAACACTGAAGCTTTCTTT. It specifies CASSSTGGVNTEAFF.

The V gene is TRBV7-3, the J gene TRBJ2-1; 8 bases are shared with TRBD2. After removal of 0 bases from V and 6 bases from J, the junction contained 4 bases not matched to a gene. The germline CDR1 and CDR2 sequences are SGHTA and FQGTGA. The CDR3 runs to 15 residues. The CDR3 region is CASSLTSGVLNEQFF. CDR3 in DNA: TGTGCCAGCAGCTTAACTAGCGGGGTGCTCAATGAGCAGTTCTTC.

The chain couples TRBV10-1 to TRBJ2-2; possible D gene TRBD1, 5 bases. Germline values: CDR1 WNHNN, CDR2 SYGVQD (reference sequence). V was clipped by 6 bases and J by 0 bases, with 11 bases between them. The CDR3 totals 15 residues. CDR3 in DNA: TGCGCCAGCAGCCTCGACAGCGCGAACACCGGGGAGCTGTTTTTT. The encoded protein is CASSLDSANTGELFF.

V and J are TRBV7-9 and TRBJ2-1; 7 bases line up with TRBD2. Germline CDR1 SEHNR, CDR2 FQNEAQ (reference sequence). The CDR3 consists of 14 residues. The V gene end was trimmed by 2 bases and the J gene end by 7 bases; junction bases not matched to a gene: 5. The CDR3 DNA follows: TGTGCCAGCAGCTTATCCTCCGGGGGGAATGAGCAGTTCTTC. Protein: CASSLSSGGNEQFF.

The genes are TRBV28 and TRBJ1-5; 7 bases align to TRBD1. The germline gives CDR1 MDHEN, CDR2 SYDVKM. Trimming cost V 7 bases and J 4 bases; bases outside gene matches: 4. The CDR3 runs to 13 residues. The CDR3: CASKTGINQPQHF. The CDR3 DNA reads as TGTGCCAGCAAGACAGGGATTAATCAGCCCCAGCATTTT.

This chain connects TRBV6-5 to TRBJ2-5, with 9 bases aligning to TRBD1. V shed 6 bases, J shed 4 bases, and the junction held 6 bases outside the gene matches. The CDR3 extends over 14 amino acids. Germline V lookup: CDR1 MNHEY, CDR2 SVGAGI. CDR3 region: CASSTQTGGETQYF. For the CDR3, the DNA is TGTGCCAGCAGCACCCAGACAGGGGGAGAGACCCAGTACTTC.

The CDR3 DNA reads as TGTGCCAGCAGTTTATTCGGCGGGAGTAGGCACAATGAGCAGTTCTTC. Translating gives CASSLFGGSRHNEQFF. This chain uses TRBV27 with TRBJ2-1; 7 bases agree with TRBD2. Losses at the gene ends were 1 base for V and 5 bases for J; bases not matched to a gene: 8. The CDR3 consists of 16 residues. CDR1 and CDR2 (germline): MNHEY, SMNVEV (reference sequence).